This note documents a single T cell receptor (beta chain) sequence. Its antigen is still unknown. RNA transcripts provided the source from which TCR beta CDR3 regions were amplified. During a first-round RT-PCR of the TCR CDR3, the HTBI primer set was used. In TCRdb, the multiplex PCR reads were re-called with MiXCR into one record per CDR3 protein. The sample shows approximately 430,000 distinct CDR3 sequences, around 15% of them seen only once. This CDR3 comprises 14 residues. Germline trimming cut 7 bases from V and 7 bases from J; bases unmatched to any gene: 10. The germline CDR1 and CDR2 sequences are LNHDA and SQIVND (reference sequence). Patients affected by ophthalmopathy presented a Clinical Activity Score of at least 3, a NOSPECS grade of at least 4, and disease duration below 3 months. The data originate from a study of T cells in Graves' hyperthyroidism and ophthalmopathy. Study observations and caveats: Ophthalmopathy, as predicted by the model, came a median approximately 5.9 months after the prediction. Appearing also in blood were most of the thyroid clonotypes expanded above 0.001.

The rearrangement links TRBV19 to TRBJ2-5; 9 nucleotides agree with TRBD1. The sequenced sample consisted of blood. The TCR was taken from a young man with Graves' ophthalmopathy. The CDR3, as DNA: TGTGCCAGTACCTCCTTGGGACAGGGCGGGACCCAGTACTTC. It codes for CASTSLGQGGTQYF.